The sequence of this TCR beta chain was determined in a study of blood T cell repertoires in COVID-19. Study details: Samples representing acute and convalescent COVID-19 were sourced from the United States, Italy and Spain.

Original methodology: Estimated nucleated cell counts came from reference gene primer amplification. Assay: immunoSEQ multiplex PCR; the TCRdb copy retains only in-frame clones and omits some. The DNA was the basis for D and trimming; V, J and clone size are from that table. The sample includes 40,000 to 55,000 clones, 60% to 80% seen only once; the top ten take around 5.8%. All enrollees were roughly 18 to 100 years old and from 24 US areas. The CDR3 contains 16 residues. The germline V gene encodes CDR1 LNHDA and CDR2 SQIVND (reference sequence). Unmatched junction bases numbered 5, after V lost 5 bases and J lost 2 bases.

This clonotype was obtained from a woman aged 45 to 65 with acute COVID-19. Sequenced: PBMCs or T cells enriched from blood (not recorded which). This chain uses TRBV19 with TRBJ1-5; TRBD1 agrees at 11 bases. CDR3 loop: CASSGGTGGGNQPQHF. CDR3 DNA: TGTGCCAGTAGTGGCGGGACAGGGGGGGGCAATCAGCCCCAGCATTTT.